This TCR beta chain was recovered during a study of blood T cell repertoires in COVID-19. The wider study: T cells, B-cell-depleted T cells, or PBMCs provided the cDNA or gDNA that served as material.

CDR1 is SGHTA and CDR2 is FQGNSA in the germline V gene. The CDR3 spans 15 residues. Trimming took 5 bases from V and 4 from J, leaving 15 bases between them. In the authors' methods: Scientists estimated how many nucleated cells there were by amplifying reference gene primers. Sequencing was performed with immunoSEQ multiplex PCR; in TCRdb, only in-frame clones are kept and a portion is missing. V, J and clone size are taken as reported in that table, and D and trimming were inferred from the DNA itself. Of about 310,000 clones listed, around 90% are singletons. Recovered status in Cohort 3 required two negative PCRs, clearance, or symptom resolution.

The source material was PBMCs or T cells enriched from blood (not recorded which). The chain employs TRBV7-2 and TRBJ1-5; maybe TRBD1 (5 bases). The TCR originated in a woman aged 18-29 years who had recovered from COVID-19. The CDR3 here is CASSQASGLNQPQHF. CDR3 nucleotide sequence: TGTGCCAGCAGCCAGGCCTCAGGGTTGAATCAGCCCCAGCATTTT. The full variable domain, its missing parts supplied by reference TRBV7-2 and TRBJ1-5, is GAGVSQSPSNKVTEKGKDVELRCDPISGHTALYWYRQSLGQGLEFLIYFQGNSAPDKSGLPSDRFSAERTGGSVSTLTIQRTQQEDSAVYLCASSQASGLNQPQHFGDGTRLSIL.